The source of this TCR beta chain is a study of early T cells in non-severe SARS-CoV-2 infection. The overall study: Sequencing of bulk RNA from unsorted whole blood was done, without chain pairing.

Findings of the study overall: Matching results from VDJdb favored anti-spike CD8 responses, leaving private and CD4 specificities undetected.

The germline V gene has CDR1 MNHNY and CDR2 SVGAGI (reference sequence). The CDR3 has 22 residues. This clonotype was observed many times. Its antigen is currently unknown. One end of the junction varies from germline; a read error may be responsible. Unique molecular identifiers tagged individual cDNA molecules. Using its own MiXCR run on the 5' RACE reads, TCRdb lists one record per CDR3 protein. The sample lists 80,000 or so distinct CDR3 sequences; over 13% were seen once. The sample was whole blood. The sequence was obtained from an adult who was a healthcare worker with PCR-confirmed SARS-CoV-2 infection or an uninfected control (not recorded which). V and J are TRBV6-6 and TRBJ1-6, with D unresolved. Written as DNA, the CDR3 is TGTGCCAGCAGTTACTCGGGAGCGACCCTCGCCCTCCGGAGCTCCTATAATTCACCCCTCCATTTT. Its protein product is CASSYSGATLALRSSYNSPLHF.